This TCR beta chain was documented in a study of response to subunit inactivated influenza vaccine. Using its own MiXCR run on the RT-PCR reads, TCRdb lists one record per CDR3 protein. The sample shows hundreds of thousands of distinct CDR3 sequences, approximately 15% of them seen only once. This clonotype has just a few counts. CDR1 and CDR2 from the germline V gene are ENHRY and SYGVKD. This CDR3 contains 15 residues. The V and J ends lost 0 bases and 4 bases respectively, with 12 bases between them. This specimen was CD4+ T cells sorted from PBMCs, taken approximately 25 months after vaccination. The receptor was isolated from a man aged 45 to 70 who received an inactivated influenza vaccine. The gene calls are TRBV10-3 and TRBJ2-5, with unresolved D. CDR3 DNA: TGTGCCATCAGTGAGTCGAGGAGTGGTGGAGAGACCCAGTACTTC. Translation: CAISESRSGGETQYF.